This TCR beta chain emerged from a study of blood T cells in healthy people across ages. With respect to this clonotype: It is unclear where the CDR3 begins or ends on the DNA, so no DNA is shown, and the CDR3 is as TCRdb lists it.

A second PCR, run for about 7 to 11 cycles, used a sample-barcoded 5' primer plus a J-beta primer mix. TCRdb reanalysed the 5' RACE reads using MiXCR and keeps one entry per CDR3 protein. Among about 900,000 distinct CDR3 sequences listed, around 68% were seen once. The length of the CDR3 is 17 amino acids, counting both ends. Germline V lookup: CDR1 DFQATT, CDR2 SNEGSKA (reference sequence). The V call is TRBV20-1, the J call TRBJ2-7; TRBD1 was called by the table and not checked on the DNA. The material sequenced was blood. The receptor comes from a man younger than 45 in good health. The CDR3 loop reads CSALGGFGTGSPYEQYF.